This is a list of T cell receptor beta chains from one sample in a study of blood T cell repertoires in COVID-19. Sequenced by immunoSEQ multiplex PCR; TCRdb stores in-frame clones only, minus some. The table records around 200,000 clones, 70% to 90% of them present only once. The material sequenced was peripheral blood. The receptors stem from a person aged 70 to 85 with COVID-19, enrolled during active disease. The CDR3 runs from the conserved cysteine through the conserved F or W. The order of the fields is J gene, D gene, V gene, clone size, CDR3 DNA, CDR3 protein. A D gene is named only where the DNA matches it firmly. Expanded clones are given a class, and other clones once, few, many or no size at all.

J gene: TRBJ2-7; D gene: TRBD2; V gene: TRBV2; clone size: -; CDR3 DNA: TGTGCCAGGGGGACTAGCGGGAGGTACGAGCAGTACTTC; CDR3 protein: CARGTSGRYEQYF
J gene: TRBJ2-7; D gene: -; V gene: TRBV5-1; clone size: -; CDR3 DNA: TGCGCCAGCAGCTTGGGACAGCACGGAGACGAGCAGTACTTC; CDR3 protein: CASSLGQHGDEQYF
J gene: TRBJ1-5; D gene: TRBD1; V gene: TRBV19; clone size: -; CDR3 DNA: TGTGCCAGTAGTTCTAGAGGGACAGGGAATTATCAGCCCCAGCATTTT; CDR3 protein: CASSSRGTGNYQPQHF
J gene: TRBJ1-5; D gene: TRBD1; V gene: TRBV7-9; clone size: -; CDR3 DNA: TGTGCCAGCAGCTCGGACAGGGACAATCAGCCCCAGCATTTT; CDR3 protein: CASSSDRDNQPQHF
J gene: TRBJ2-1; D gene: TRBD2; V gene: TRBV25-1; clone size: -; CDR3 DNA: TGTGCCAGCAGTGAAGCTAGCGGAGGTTACCAGCAGTTCTTC; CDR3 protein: CASSEASGGYQQFF
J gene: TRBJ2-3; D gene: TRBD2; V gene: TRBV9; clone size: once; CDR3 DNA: TGTGCCAGCAGCGTAGCCGGGGCGGGAACGGGGGGGTCAGATACGCAGTATTTT; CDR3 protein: CASSVAGAGTGGSDTQYF
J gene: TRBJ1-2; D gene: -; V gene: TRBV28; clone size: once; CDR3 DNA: TGTGCCAGCAGTTTTGGGGACACCAACTATGGCTACACCTTC; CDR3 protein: CASSFGDTNYGYTF
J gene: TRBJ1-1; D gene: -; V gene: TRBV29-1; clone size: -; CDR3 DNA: TGCAGCGCCCAAGAGGGGGGGACTGAAGCTTTCTTT; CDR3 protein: CSAQEGGTEAFF
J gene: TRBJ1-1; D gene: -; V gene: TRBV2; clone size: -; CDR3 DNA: TGTGCCAGCAGGAGGGAGGACACTGAAGCTTTCTTT; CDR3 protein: CASRREDTEAFF
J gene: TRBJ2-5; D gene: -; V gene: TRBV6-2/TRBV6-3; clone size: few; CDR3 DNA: TGTGCCAGCAGTTACTCGGGGCGGGGACCCCCCCAAGAGACCCAGTACTTC; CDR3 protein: CASSYSGRGPPQETQYF
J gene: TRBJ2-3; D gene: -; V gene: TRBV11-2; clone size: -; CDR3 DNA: TGTGCCAGCAGCGGGCTAGCGCTCACAGATACGCAGTATTTT; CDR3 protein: CASSGLALTDTQYF
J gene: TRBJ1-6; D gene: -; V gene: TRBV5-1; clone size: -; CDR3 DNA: TGCGCCAGCAAGGGAGGGGCCGATCTTAATTCACCCCTCCACTTT; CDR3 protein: CASKGGADLNSPLHF
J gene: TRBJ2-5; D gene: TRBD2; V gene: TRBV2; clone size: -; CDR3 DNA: TGTGCCAGCAGTGAATTGGCTAGCGGGGGGTTTGGCGAGACCCAGTACTTC; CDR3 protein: CASSELASGGFGETQYF
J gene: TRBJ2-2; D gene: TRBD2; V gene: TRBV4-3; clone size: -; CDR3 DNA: TGCGCCAGCAGCCAAGATCGGCTAGCGGGGGCGAACACCGGGGAGCTGTTTTTT; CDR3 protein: CASSQDRLAGANTGELFF
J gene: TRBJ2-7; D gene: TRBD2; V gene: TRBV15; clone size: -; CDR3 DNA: TGTGCCACCAGCAGAGAGTCTAGCGGGACCAGCTCCTACGAGCAGTACTTC; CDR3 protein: CATSRESSGTSSYEQYF
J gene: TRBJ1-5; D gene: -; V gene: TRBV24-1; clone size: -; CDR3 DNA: TGTGCCACAAGCGGGGGAGGTCTGAGCCAGCCCCAGCATTTT; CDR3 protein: CATSGGGLSQPQHF
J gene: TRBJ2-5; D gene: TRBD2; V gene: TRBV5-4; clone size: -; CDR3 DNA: TGTGCCAGCAGCTTTCGGACTAGCGGGGGGGAGACCCAGTACTTC; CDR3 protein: CASSFRTSGGETQYF
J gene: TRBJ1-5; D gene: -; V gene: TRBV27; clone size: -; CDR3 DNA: TGTGCCAGCAGTCCCACCAGGGCTAGCAATCAGCCCCAGCATTTT; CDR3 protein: CASSPTRASNQPQHF
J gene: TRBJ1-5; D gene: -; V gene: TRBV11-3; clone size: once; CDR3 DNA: TGTGCCAGCAGCGATGGGACATTGAGCAATCAGCCCCAGCATTTT; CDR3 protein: CASSDGTLSNQPQHF
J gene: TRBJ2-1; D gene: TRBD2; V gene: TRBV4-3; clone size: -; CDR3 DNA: TGCGCCAGCAGCCAAGCCCACCTAGCGGGAGTGCCCTACAATGAGCAGTTCTTC; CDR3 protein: CASSQAHLAGVPYNEQFF
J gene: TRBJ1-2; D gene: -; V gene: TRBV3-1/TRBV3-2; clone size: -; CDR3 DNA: TGTGCCAGCAGCCAAGACGGAGGATATGGCTACACCTTC; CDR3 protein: CASSQDGGYGYTF
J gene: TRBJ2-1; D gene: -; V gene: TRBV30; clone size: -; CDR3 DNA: TGTGCCTGGAGTGTACAGGGGGGAGGGTACAATGAGCAGTTCTTC; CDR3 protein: CAWSVQGGGYNEQFF
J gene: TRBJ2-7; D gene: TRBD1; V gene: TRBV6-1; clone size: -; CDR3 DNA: TGTGCCAGCAGAATCCGACAGGGGGTGGGGGAGCAGTACTTC; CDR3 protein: CASRIRQGVGEQYF
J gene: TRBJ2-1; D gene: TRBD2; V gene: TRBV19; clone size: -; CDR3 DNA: TGTGCCAGTAGTGTCGGACTAGCGGGAAACAATGAGCAGTTCTTC; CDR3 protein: CASSVGLAGNNEQFF
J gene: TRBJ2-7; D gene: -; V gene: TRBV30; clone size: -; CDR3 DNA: TGTGCCTGGAGTGTTCTAGTGTACTTC; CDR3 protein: CAWSVLVYF
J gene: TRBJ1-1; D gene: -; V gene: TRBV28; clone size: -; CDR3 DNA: TGTGCCAGCAGATACCTAACAGACAGGTTCACTGAAGCTTTCTTT; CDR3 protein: CASRYLTDRFTEAFF
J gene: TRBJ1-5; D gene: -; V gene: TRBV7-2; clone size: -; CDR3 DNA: TGTGCCAGCAGCTTAACCCAGGAAGATCAGCCCCAGCATTTT; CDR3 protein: CASSLTQEDQPQHF
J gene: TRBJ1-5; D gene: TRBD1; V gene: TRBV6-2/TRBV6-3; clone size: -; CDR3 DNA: TGTGCCAGCAGTTACTCAGTGACAGGGTCCGAGGGGGCCCAGCATTTT; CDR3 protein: CASSYSVTGSEGAQHF
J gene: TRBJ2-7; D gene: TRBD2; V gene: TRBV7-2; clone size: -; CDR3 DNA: TGTGCCAGCAGCTTAAGGAGGGGTCAGCGGGGGAACTCCTACGAGCAGTACTTC; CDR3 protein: CASSLRRGQRGNSYEQYF
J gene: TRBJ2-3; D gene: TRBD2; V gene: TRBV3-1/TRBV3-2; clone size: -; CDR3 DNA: TGTGCCAGCAGCCAACCATATCAGACTAGCGGGGGGGATACGCAGTATTTT; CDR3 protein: CASSQPYQTSGGDTQYF
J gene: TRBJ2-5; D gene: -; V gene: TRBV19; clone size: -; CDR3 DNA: TGTGCCAGTAGTGGCGGGCCTCGGGTTGAGACCCAGTACTTC; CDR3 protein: CASSGGPRVETQYF
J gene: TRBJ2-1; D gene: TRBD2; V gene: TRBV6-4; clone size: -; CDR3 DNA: TGTGCCAGCAGCCGGGAGGTCGACAATGAGCAGTTCTTC; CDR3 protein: CASSREVDNEQFF
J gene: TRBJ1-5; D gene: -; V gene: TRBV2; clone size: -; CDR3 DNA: TGTGCCAGCAGTCCGAGGATTCAGCCCCAGCATTTT; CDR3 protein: CASSPRIQPQHF
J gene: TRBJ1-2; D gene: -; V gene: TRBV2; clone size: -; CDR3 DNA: TGTGCCAGCAGTGAACTACCGGACTATGGCTACACCTTC; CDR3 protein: CASSELPDYGYTF
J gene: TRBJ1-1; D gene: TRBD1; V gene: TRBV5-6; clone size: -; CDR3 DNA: TGTGCCAGCAGCCCACGGACAGGGATGAACACTGAAGCTTTCTTT; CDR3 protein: CASSPRTGMNTEAFF
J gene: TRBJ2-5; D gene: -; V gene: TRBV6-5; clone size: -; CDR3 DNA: TGTGCCAGCAGTTACACCGGGACAAGGGAGACCCAGTACTTC; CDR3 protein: CASSYTGTRETQYF
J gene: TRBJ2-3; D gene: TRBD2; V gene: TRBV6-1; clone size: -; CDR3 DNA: TGTGCCAGCAGTGTAGCGGGGCTCGATACGCAGTATTTT; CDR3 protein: CASSVAGLDTQYF
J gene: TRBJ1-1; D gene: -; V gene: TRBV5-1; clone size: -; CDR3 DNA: TGCGCCAGCAGCTTACAACAGAACACTGAAGCTTTCTTT; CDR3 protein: CASSLQQNTEAFF
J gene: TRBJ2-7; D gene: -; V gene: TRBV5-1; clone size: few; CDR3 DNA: TGCGCCAGCAGCCGGAATTTAGGCGGCGAGCAGTACTTC; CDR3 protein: CASSRNLGGEQYF